The rows below give T cell receptor beta chains drawn from one sample of a study of cytomegalovirus exposure and HLA in healthy donors. Clones were read by immunoSEQ multiplex PCR, and TCRdb kept only the in-frame ones, dropping some. The sample shows about 160,000 clones, roughly three quarters of them seen only once. The sequenced sample was PBMCs. Receptor source: a male donor in good health and CMV-seropositive. The CDR3 runs from the conserved cysteine through the conserved F or W. The order of the fields is clone size, V gene, J gene, D gene, CDR3 DNA, CDR3 protein. A D gene is named only where the DNA matches it firmly. Only part of the rows carry a size: once, few, many, or a class if the clone is expanded.

clone_size: -; v_call: TRBV9; j_call: TRBJ1-4; d_call: -; cdr3_nt: TGTGCCAGCAGCGTAGGTGGAGGAAATGAAAAACTGTTTTTT; cdr3_aa: CASSVGGGNEKLFF
clone_size: -; v_call: TRBV11-2; j_call: TRBJ1-5; d_call: -; cdr3_nt: TGTGCCAGCAGCCGCGGGGGGGTGAATCAGCCCCAGCATTTT; cdr3_aa: CASSRGGVNQPQHF
clone_size: -; v_call: TRBV9; j_call: TRBJ1-1; d_call: TRBD1; cdr3_nt: TGTGCCAGCAGCTCCACAGGGGGGCACACTGAAGCTTTCTTT; cdr3_aa: CASSSTGGHTEAFF
clone_size: few; v_call: TRBV19; j_call: TRBJ1-4; d_call: -; cdr3_nt: TGTGCCAGTAGTATTCCGGGAGCGGGTGAAAAACTGTTTTTT; cdr3_aa: CASSIPGAGEKLFF
clone_size: -; v_call: TRBV6-5; j_call: TRBJ1-4; d_call: TRBD1; cdr3_nt: TGTGCCAGCAGTGTCCGACGGGACAGTTTGGCGTACTTT; cdr3_aa: CASSVRRDSLAYF
clone_size: -; v_call: TRBV5-8; j_call: TRBJ2-1; d_call: -; cdr3_nt: TGTGCCAGCAGCTTGGGTACAGCCAGCTACAATGAGCAGTTCTTC; cdr3_aa: CASSLGTASYNEQFF
clone_size: -; v_call: TRBV12-5; j_call: TRBJ1-1; d_call: TRBD1; cdr3_nt: TGTGCTAGTGGTTTCCATACAGGGGCGTGGGACACTGAAGCTTTCTTT; cdr3_aa: CASGFHTGAWDTEAFF
clone_size: -; v_call: TRBV19; j_call: TRBJ1-6; d_call: TRBD1; cdr3_nt: TGTGCCAGTAGAGCAACAGGGGTAGTTTCACCCCTCCACTTT; cdr3_aa: CASRATGVVSPLHF
clone_size: -; v_call: TRBV7-9; j_call: TRBJ2-4; d_call: -; cdr3_nt: TGTGCCAGCAGTGGTGGCAGGAAAAACATTCAGTACTTC; cdr3_aa: CASSGGRKNIQYF
clone_size: -; v_call: TRBV6-5; j_call: TRBJ1-3; d_call: -; cdr3_nt: TGTGCCAGCAGTTACTCCCCCCGGACAGCTGGAAACACCATATATTTT; cdr3_aa: CASSYSPRTAGNTIYF
clone_size: once; v_call: TRBV6-5; j_call: TRBJ2-3; d_call: -; cdr3_nt: TGTGCCAGCAGTTACTCCAACTTTCAGGTTACGCAGTATTTT; cdr3_aa: CASSYSNFQVTQYF
clone_size: -; v_call: TRBV5-6; j_call: TRBJ2-2; d_call: -; cdr3_nt: TGTGCCAGCAGCCTCCTGACTGGCCCGGACACCGGGGAGCTGTTTTTT; cdr3_aa: CASSLLTGPDTGELFF
clone_size: -; v_call: TRBV5-1; j_call: TRBJ1-1; d_call: TRBD1; cdr3_nt: TGCGCCAGCAGCCCCGGGACAGGGGCGACCACTGAAGCTTTCTTT; cdr3_aa: CASSPGTGATTEAFF
clone_size: -; v_call: TRBV4-2; j_call: TRBJ1-2; d_call: TRBD1; cdr3_nt: TGTGCCAGCAGCCAAGACGCGACAGGGGTGGTCGCCTATGGCTACACCTTC; cdr3_aa: CASSQDATGVVAYGYTF
clone_size: few; v_call: TRBV9; j_call: TRBJ2-3; d_call: -; cdr3_nt: TGTGCCAGCAGTTCGGTCGGGGCGGGGCTCACAGATACGCAGTATTTT; cdr3_aa: CASSSVGAGLTDTQYF
clone_size: -; v_call: TRBV5-4; j_call: TRBJ1-2; d_call: TRBD1; cdr3_nt: TGTGCCAGCCGACAGGGGGACCCACGAAACTATGGCTACACCTTC; cdr3_aa: CASRQGDPRNYGYTF
clone_size: once; v_call: TRBV5-1; j_call: TRBJ2-1; d_call: TRBD1; cdr3_nt: TGCGCCAGCAGCTTGACGGGACAGGGCTTCAATGAGCAGTTCTTC; cdr3_aa: CASSLTGQGFNEQFF
clone_size: once; v_call: TRBV4-3; j_call: TRBJ1-4; d_call: -; cdr3_nt: TGCGCCAGCAGCCAAGTACAGGGTGAAAAACTGTTTTTT; cdr3_aa: CASSQVQGEKLFF
clone_size: few; v_call: TRBV28; j_call: TRBJ1-1; d_call: -; cdr3_nt: TGTGCCAGCAGTTTCGGACTCCCGAACACTGAAGCTTTCTTT; cdr3_aa: CASSFGLPNTEAFF
clone_size: -; v_call: TRBV6-1; j_call: TRBJ1-6; d_call: -; cdr3_nt: TGTGCCAGCTCGGCAGGCCCCTATAATTCACCCCTCCACTTT; cdr3_aa: CASSAGPYNSPLHF
clone_size: -; v_call: TRBV7-9; j_call: TRBJ1-5; d_call: -; cdr3_nt: TGTGCCAGCAGCCCGGGGGGTCAGCCCCAGCATTTT; cdr3_aa: CASSPGGQPQHF
clone_size: few; v_call: TRBV6-1; j_call: TRBJ1-1; d_call: -; cdr3_nt: TGTGCCAGCACCCTAACAGGGAACACTGAAGCTTTCTTT; cdr3_aa: CASTLTGNTEAFF
clone_size: once; v_call: TRBV4-1; j_call: TRBJ2-7; d_call: TRBD2; cdr3_nt: TGCGCCAGCAGCCCCTCGGGGGGGGGCGGGGGCCAGTCCGCCGAGCAGTACTTC; cdr3_aa: CASSPSGGGGGQSAEQYF
clone_size: -; v_call: TRBV18; j_call: TRBJ1-4; d_call: -; cdr3_nt: TGTGCCAGCTCACCACCGTTCGGGGGAAGAACTAATGAAAAACTGTTTTTT; cdr3_aa: CASSPPFGGRTNEKLFF
clone_size: -; v_call: TRBV28; j_call: TRBJ2-7; d_call: -; cdr3_nt: TGTGCCAGCTCGGCAGGGGCCTACGAGCAGTACTTC; cdr3_aa: CASSAGAYEQYF
clone_size: few; v_call: TRBV6-5; j_call: TRBJ1-2; d_call: -; cdr3_nt: TGTGCCAGCAGTCTAAGGACTGGCAACTATGGCTACACCTTC; cdr3_aa: CASSLRTGNYGYTF